These T cell receptor beta chains were read from a single sample in a study. TCRdb re-called the RT-PCR reads through MiXCR, storing one row per CDR3 protein. The sample contains more than 550,000 distinct CDR3 sequences, 14% of which appear only once. The sample was memory CD4+ T cells from blood. These TCRs come from a female donor in good health, serving as a healthy control. The CDR3 runs from the conserved cysteine through the conserved F or W. A D gene is named only where the DNA matches it firmly. Expanded clones are given a class, and other clones once, few, many or no size at all.

TRBV5-1,TRBD1,many,TRBJ1-5,CASSWTGAANQPQHF,TGCGCCAGCAGCTGGACAGGGGCGGCAAATCAGCCCCAGCATTTT
TRBV7-6,NA,many,TRBJ2-3,CASSHRGTDTQYF,TGTGCCAGCAGCCACCGAGGCACAGATACGCAGTATTTT
TRBV5-1,NA,NA,TRBJ2-7,CASSLDAARGYEQYF,TGCGCCAGCAGCTTGGACGCGGCCAGGGGCTACGAGCAGTACTTC
TRBV6-1,NA,few,TRBJ1-1,CASRSGGAANTEAFF,TGTGCCAGCCGTTCGGGGGGCGCGGCGAACACTGAAGCTTTCTTT
TRBV5-4,NA,few,TRBJ2-7,CASGSGGRHEQYF,TGTGCCAGCGGGTCCGGGGGGCGCCACGAGCAGTACTTC
TRBV6-5,TRBD1,many,TRBJ1-2,CASSSVGTGNGYTF,TGTGCCAGCAGTTCCGTTGGGACAGGGAATGGCTACACCTTC
TRBV5-1,NA,NA,TRBJ2-3,CASKQGRSTDTQYF,TGCGCCAGCAAACAGGGCCGCAGCACAGATACGCAGTATTTT
TRBV2,NA,few,TRBJ2-7,CASRIGASEQYF,TGTGCCAGCAGGATCGGGGCTTCCGAGCAGTACTTC
TRBV9,NA,NA,TRBJ2-1,CASSKDSYEQFF,TGTGCCAGCAGTAAGGACTCCTACGAGCAGTTCTTC
TRBV20-1,NA,many,TRBJ2-2,CSARGGGRGLSGELFF,TGCAGTGCCAGGGGTGGGGGAAGAGGACTTTCCGGGGAGCTGTTTTTT
TRBV6-2/TRBV6-3,NA,many,TRBJ2-2,CASSLGRTGELFF,TGCGCCAGCAGCTTGGGTCGCACCGGGGAGCTGTTTTTT
TRBV3-1,NA,NA,TRBJ1-1,CASSQYSPEHTEAFF,TGTGCCAGCAGCCAATATTCCCCCGAACACACTGAAGCTTTCTTT
TRBV10-3,NA,many,TRBJ1-3,CAIRRTEGLGNTIYF,TGTGCCATCAGAAGGACGGAAGGGCTTGGAAACACCATATATTTT
TRBV29-1,TRBD2,few,TRBJ2-1,CSVLSGLAGGREQFF,TGCAGCGTTTTAAGTGGACTAGCGGGGGGCAGGGAGCAGTTCTTC
TRBV28,NA,NA,TRBJ2-7,CASSPDFEQYF,TGTGCCAGCAGCCCGGACTTTGAGCAGTACTTC
TRBV9,TRBD2,NA,TRBJ2-7,CASSTQAGGPYEQYF,TGTGCCAGCAGCACCCAAGCGGGGGGGCCCTACGAGCAGTACTTC
TRBV6-5,NA,many,TRBJ2-7,CASSYSGAASYEQYF,TGTGCCAGCAGTTACTCGGGGGCAGCCTCCTACGAGCAGTACTTC
TRBV9,TRBD1,NA,TRBJ2-2,CASSERGHRTGELFF,TGTGCCAGCAGCGAGAGGGGGCATCGGACCGGGGAGCTGTTTTTT
TRBV3-1,TRBD2,NA,TRBJ2-1,CASTLGLAGINEQFF,TGTGCCAGCACCCTCGGACTAGCGGGCATAAATGAGCAGTTCTTC
TRBV9,TRBD1,NA,TRBJ1-2,CASSTPDRARNNYGYTF,TGTGCCAGCAGCACACCCGACAGGGCGAGAAATAACTATGGCTACACCTTC
TRBV20-1,TRBD2,NA,TRBJ2-2,CSARAPGGKRYGELFF,TGCAGTGCTAGAGCCCCGGGGGGAAAACGATACGGGGAGCTGTTTTTT
TRBV20-1,NA,NA,TRBJ1-1,CSVSREDEAFF,TGCAGTGTTAGTCGGGAGGATGAAGCTTTCTTT
TRBV5-1,TRBD1,NA,TRBJ2-7,CASRWTGFGEQYF,TGCGCCAGCAGGTGGACAGGGTTCGGGGAGCAGTACTTC
TRBV6-6,NA,many,TRBJ1-6,CASSGMDQPLHF,TGTGCCAGCAGTGGCATGGATCAACCCCTCCACTTT
TRBV3-1,NA,few,TRBJ2-1,CASSQVLNEQFF,TGTGCCAGCAGCCAAGTCCTCAATGAGCAGTTCTTC
TRBV28,NA,few,TRBJ2-1,CASSRPGQTYNEQFF,TGTGCCAGCAGCCGGCCCGGACAGACATACAATGAGCAGTTCTTC
TRBV18,NA,few,TRBJ1-4,CASSPPVQENEKLFF,TGTGCCAGCTCACCACCGGTACAGGAAAATGAAAAACTGTTTTTT
TRBV7-9,NA,NA,TRBJ1-2,CASSLAGADYGYTF,TGTGCCAGCAGCTTAGCGGGGGCCGACTATGGCTACACCTTC
TRBV20-1,NA,once,TRBJ1-1,CSASMGSWGTEAFF,TGCAGTGCTAGTATGGGGTCATGGGGCACTGAAGCTTTCTTT
TRBV20-1,TRBD2,many,TRBJ2-7,CSAGDGTSGIKQYF,TGCAGTGCTGGGGATGGGACTAGCGGGATCAAGCAGTACTTC
TRBV10-3,NA,NA,TRBJ2-1,CAISLLDMSSYNEQFF,TGTGCCATCAGTTTATTGGACATGAGCTCCTACAATGAGCAGTTCTTC
TRBV6-6,TRBD1,many,TRBJ1-1,CASSYGQGGRAFF,TGTGCCAGCAGTTACGGACAGGGCGGTCGAGCTTTCTTT
TRBV6-2/TRBV6-3,NA,NA,TRBJ2-1,CASSYAAGAPGEQFF,TGTGCCAGCAGTTACGCCGCAGGGGCCCCTGGCGAGCAGTTCTTC
TRBV6-5,NA,many,TRBJ2-2,CASSYSSTVQTGELFF,TGTGCCAGCAGTTACTCGAGCACAGTACAGACCGGGGAGCTGTTTTTT
TRBV15,NA,NA,TRBJ2-2,CATSNRHTGELFF,TGTGCCACCAGCAACAGACACACCGGGGAGCTGTTTTTT
TRBV5-1,NA,few,TRBJ1-5,CASSLDQGSNQPQHF,TGCGCCAGCAGCTTGGACCAGGGTAGCAATCAGCCCCAGCATTTT
TRBV20-1,NA,NA,TRBJ1-4,CSAQTPQGRNEKLFF,TGCAGTGCGCAAACTCCACAGGGAAGGAATGAAAAACTGTTTTTT
TRBV7-9,TRBD2,once,TRBJ2-5,CASSTSGEQETQYF,TGCGCCAGCAGCACTAGCGGGGAGCAAGAGACCCAGTACTTC
TRBV7-2,TRBD2,few,TRBJ2-3,CASSPGLAGGPGDTQYF,TGTGCCAGCAGCCCGGGACTAGCGGGAGGGCCGGGAGATACGCAGTATTTT
TRBV20-1,TRBD2,NA,TRBJ2-3,CSAPRLGTSGSRADTQYF,TGCAGTGCCCCAAGACTTGGGACTAGCGGGAGTAGGGCAGATACGCAGTATTTT
TRBV28,NA,NA,TRBJ2-3,CASTPSGTYTDTQYF,TGTGCCAGCACCCCATCCGGGACCTACACAGATACGCAGTATTTT
TRBV29-1,TRBD1,NA,TRBJ1-3,CSVIGTGGNTIYF,TGCAGCGTTATCGGGACAGGGGGAAACACCATATATTTT
TRBV12-3/TRBV12-4,TRBD1,NA,TRBJ1-4,CASSLTGPSEKLFF,TGTGCCAGCAGTTTGACAGGGCCAAGTGAAAAACTGTTTTTT
TRBV7-8,NA,NA,TRBJ1-3,CASSALASGNTIYF,TGTGCCAGCAGCGCCCTCGCCTCTGGAAACACCATATATTTT
TRBV20-1,TRBD2,few,TRBJ2-3,CSARVRGGTDTQYF,TGCAGTGCTAGAGTGCGGGGGGGCACAGATACGCAGTATTTT
TRBV12-3/TRBV12-4,NA,NA,TRBJ1-5,CASSLMQGNQPQHF,TGTGCCAGCAGTTTAATGCAGGGGAATCAGCCCCAGCATTTT
TRBV5-5,NA,many,TRBJ2-7,CASSLIGNYDEQYF,TGTGCCAGCAGCTTGATAGGTAATTATGACGAGCAGTACTTC
TRBV7-8,NA,few,TRBJ2-3,CASSLVRTDRGTQYF,TGTGCCAGCAGCTTAGTTCGGACTGACCGGGGTACGCAGTATTTT
TRBV12-5,NA,NA,TRBJ2-2,CASGFRAGELFF,TGTGCTAGTGGCTTCAGGGCGGGGGAGCTGTTTTTT
TRBV5-8,TRBD1,few,TRBJ2-1,CASGYGTGFRDEQFF,TGTGCCAGCGGGTATGGGACAGGGTTTCGGGATGAGCAGTTCTTC
TRBV12-3/TRBV12-4,NA,NA,TRBJ1-1,CASSLTTGANTEAFF,TGTGCCAGCAGCTTAACGACAGGCGCGAACACTGAAGCTTTCTTT